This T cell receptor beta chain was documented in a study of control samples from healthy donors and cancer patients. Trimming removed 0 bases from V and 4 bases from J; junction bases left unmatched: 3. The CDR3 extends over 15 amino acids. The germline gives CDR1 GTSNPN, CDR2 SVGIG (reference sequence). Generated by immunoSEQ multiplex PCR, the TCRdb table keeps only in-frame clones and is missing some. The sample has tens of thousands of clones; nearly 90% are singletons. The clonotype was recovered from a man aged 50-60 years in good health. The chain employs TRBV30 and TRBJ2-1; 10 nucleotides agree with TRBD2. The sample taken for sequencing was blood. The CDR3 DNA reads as TGTGCCTGGAGTGTTCCAGCGGGGGGGTACAATGAGCAGTTCTTC. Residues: CAWSVPAGGYNEQFF. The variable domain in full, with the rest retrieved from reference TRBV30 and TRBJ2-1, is SQTIHQWPATLVQPVGSPLSLECTVEGTSNPNLYWYRQAAGRGLQLLFYSVGIGQISSEVPQNLSASRPQDRQFILSSKKLLLSDSGFYLCAWSVPAGGYNEQFFGPGTRLTVL.